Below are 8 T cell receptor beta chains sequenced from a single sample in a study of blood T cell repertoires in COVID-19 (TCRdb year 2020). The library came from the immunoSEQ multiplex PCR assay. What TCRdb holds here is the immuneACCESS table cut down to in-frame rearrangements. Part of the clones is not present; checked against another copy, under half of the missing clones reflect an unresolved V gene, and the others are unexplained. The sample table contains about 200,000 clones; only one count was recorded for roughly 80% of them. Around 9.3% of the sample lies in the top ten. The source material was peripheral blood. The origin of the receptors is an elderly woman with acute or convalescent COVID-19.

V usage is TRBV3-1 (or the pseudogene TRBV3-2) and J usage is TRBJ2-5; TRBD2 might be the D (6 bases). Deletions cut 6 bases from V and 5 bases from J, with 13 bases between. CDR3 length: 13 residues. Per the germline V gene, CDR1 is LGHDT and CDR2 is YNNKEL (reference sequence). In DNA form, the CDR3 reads TGTGCCAGCAGGGGGCGTGGAGGGGAGACCCAGTACTTC. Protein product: CASRGRGGETQYF.

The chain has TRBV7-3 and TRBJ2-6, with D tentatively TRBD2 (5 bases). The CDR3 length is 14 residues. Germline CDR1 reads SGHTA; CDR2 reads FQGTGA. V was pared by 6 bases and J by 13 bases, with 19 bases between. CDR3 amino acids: CASSFNRDTGVLTF. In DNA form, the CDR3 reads TGTGCCAGCAGTTTCAATCGGGATACGGGGGTCCTGACTTTC.

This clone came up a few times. DNA of the CDR3: TGTGCCAGCAGCTTATTGCGGGGGGCCCACCACGAGCAGTACTTC. Encoded protein: CASSLLRGAHHEQYF. The chain couples TRBV7-2 to TRBJ2-7; 8 nucleotides match TRBD2. The V gene end was trimmed by 2 bases and the J gene end by 5 bases; junction bases not matched to a gene: 8. Germline V CDR1 and CDR2: SGHTA, FQGNSA. The CDR3 is 15 residues long.

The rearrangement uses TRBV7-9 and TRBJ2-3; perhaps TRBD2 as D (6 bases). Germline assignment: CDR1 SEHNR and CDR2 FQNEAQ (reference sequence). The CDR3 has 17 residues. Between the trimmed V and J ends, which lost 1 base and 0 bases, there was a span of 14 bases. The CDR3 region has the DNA TGTGCCAGCAGCTTAGGGACTATTGTAACTAGCACAGATACGCAGTATTTT. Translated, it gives CASSLGTIVTSTDTQYF.

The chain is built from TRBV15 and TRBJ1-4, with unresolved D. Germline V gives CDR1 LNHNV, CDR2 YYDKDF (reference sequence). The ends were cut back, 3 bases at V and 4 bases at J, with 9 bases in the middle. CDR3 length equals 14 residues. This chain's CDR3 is CATSRRSVNEKLFF. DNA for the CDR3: TGTGCCACCAGCAGGAGGAGTGTTAATGAAAAACTGTTTTTT.

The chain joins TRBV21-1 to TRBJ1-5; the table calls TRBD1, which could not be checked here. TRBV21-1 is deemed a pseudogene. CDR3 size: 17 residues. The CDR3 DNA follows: TGTGCCAGCAGCGTCCGGGACAGGGGGCGAGGCAATCAGCCCCAGCATTTT. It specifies CASSVRDRGRGNQPQHF.

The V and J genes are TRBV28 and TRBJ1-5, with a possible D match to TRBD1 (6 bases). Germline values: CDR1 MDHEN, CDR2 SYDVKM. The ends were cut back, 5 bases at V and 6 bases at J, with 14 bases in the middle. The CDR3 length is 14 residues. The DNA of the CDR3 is TGTGCCAGCAGTCAACGACAGGCAGGTCAGCCCCAGCATTTT. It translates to CASSQRQAGQPQHF.

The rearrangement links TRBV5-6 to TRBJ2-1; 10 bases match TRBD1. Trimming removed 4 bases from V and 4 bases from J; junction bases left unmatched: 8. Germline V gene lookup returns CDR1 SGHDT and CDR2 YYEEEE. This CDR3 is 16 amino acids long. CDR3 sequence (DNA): TGTGCCAGCAGCACCGGGACAGGGGTATGGTACAATGAGCAGTTCTTC. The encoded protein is CASSTGTGVWYNEQFF.